A single TCR beta chain is shown here with its context. The antigen is unknown. These data come from a study of T cells in narcolepsy. Study-wide points: Autoreactive clonotypes reportedly recurred in blood of same and different patients, not controls.

Here immunoSEQ multiplex PCR was the method, and the copy in TCRdb shows in-frame clones only, minus some. The table has 35,000 or so clones, under 85% seen once. Trimming stripped 0 bases from V and 4 bases from J, with 4 bases between. This CDR3 is 12 amino acids long. The germline gives CDR1 SGHRS, CDR2 YFSETQ. The sequence was collected from a human donor with narcolepsy. V usage is TRBV5-1 and J usage is TRBJ1-2; D uncertain. Sample: CD45RA- memory CD4+ T cells from PBMCs. The CDR3: CASSLDSYGYTF. CDR3 bases: TGCGCCAGCAGCTTGGACAGCTATGGCTACACCTTC. The full variable domain, its missing parts supplied by reference TRBV5-1 and TRBJ1-2, is KAGVTQTPRYLIKTRGQQVTLSCSPISGHRSVSWYQQTPGQGLQFLFEYFSETQRNKGNFPGRFSGRQFSNSRSEMNVSTLELGDSALYLCASSLDSYGYTFGSGTRLTVV.